This TCR beta chain was obtained from a study of T cell responses to AZD1222 COVID-19 vaccine. Study observations and caveats: Of the AZD1222 recipients, only six or seven were seropositive at baseline. Along spike, vaccine-associated CD4 TCRs were found throughout, with dominance at 160-218 and 743-854.

This CDR3 has 13 amino acids. Germline-derived CDR1 and CDR2 are MNHEY and SMNVEV (reference sequence). With 0 bases removed from V and 2 bases from J, the gap between germline ends came to 4 bases. With regard to this clone: What it binds is unknown.

Assay used: immunoSEQ multiplex PCR; TCRdb lists only in-frame clones, some missing. The table includes approximately 81,000 clones, around four fifths detected once. The sample in question was peripheral blood, obtained 28 days after the second AZD1222 dose. V and J are TRBV27 and TRBJ1-2; no definite D call. The sequence came from an adult who received the AZD1222 COVID-19 vaccine. The chain's CDR3 is CASSLSTNYGYTF. Written as DNA, the CDR3 is TGTGCCAGCAGTTTATCCACAAACTATGGCTACACCTTC.